This T cell receptor beta chain was identified in a study of shared clonotypes between healthy human individuals. Findings of the study overall: Larger richness was generally estimated for naive than memory subsets.

Measured with immunoSEQ multiplex PCR; TCRdb has only the in-frame clones, and not every one. The sample lists about 2.1 million clones; 93% were seen once. CD45RO-negative CD8 cells positively selected for CCR7 made up the naive population, which excluded terminally differentiated effector memory CD45RA+ cells. V dropped 0 bases and J dropped 0; count of bases not matched to a gene: 6. The CDR3 is 16 amino acids. Germline lookup yields CDR1 SGDLS and CDR2 YYNGEE. In the case of this clone: Its antigen remains unknown.

Sequencing was performed on naive CD8+ T cells from PBMCs. The V and J genes are TRBV9 and TRBJ2-7, with 7 positions matching TRBD2. This receptor was taken from a man in his late teens or twenties in good health. Some clones in this sample may be carry-over from other donors' samples. The CDR3 reads CASSVDGRGLSYEQYF. The CDR3 DNA is TGTGCCAGCAGCGTAGATGGGAGGGGCCTCTCCTACGAGCAGTACTTC.